This TCR beta chain is from a study of long-term antiretroviral therapy in people with HIV. The germline gives CDR1 LNHDA, CDR2 SQIVND (reference sequence). This CDR3 is 12 amino acids long. Unmatched junction bases numbered 3, after V lost 3 bases and J lost 8 bases. The immunoSEQ assay was v3.0, run at survey level. Sequencing used immunoSEQ multiplex PCR; TCRdb keeps in-frame clones, though not all of them. This table has 14,000 or so clones, just under 85% appearing once. Sequences were derived from unsorted PBMCs, sampled just before starting antiretroviral therapy. The V call is TRBV19, the J call TRBJ1-2, with 7 bases fitting TRBD1. The origin of this receptor is a man aged 35-49 years with HIV. The CDR3 DNA is TGTGCCAGTAGTATGACAGGGAAGGGCTACACCTTC. Translated, it gives CASSMTGKGYTF.